These 23 T cell receptor beta chains were sequenced from one sample in a study of cytomegalovirus exposure and HLA in healthy donors. The PCR contained 60 Vbeta and 13 Jbeta primers. Produced via immunoSEQ multiplex PCR; TCRdb's table is partial and in-frame only. This sample yields roughly 100,000 clones, of which about 69% are seen a single time; about 4.3% belongs to the top ten. Specimen: PBMCs. Source of these receptors: a human donor in good health.

This clone was observed many times. This sequence joins TRBV6-1 and TRBJ2-7, with D possibly TRBD1 on 6 matching bases. CDR1 and CDR2 from the germline V gene are MNHNS and SASEGT. Trimming left V 2 bases short and J 6 bases short, with 17 bases between. The CDR3 is 15 residues long. CDR3 loop: CASSERQVGFGEQYF. DNA of the CDR3: TGTGCCAGCAGTGAACGACAGGTTGGATTCGGCGAGCAGTACTTC.

This clone was detected a few times. The genes are TRBV7-3 and TRBJ2-2; tentatively, D is TRBD2 (5 bases). The V end was cut by 2 bases, the J end by 5 bases, with 9 bases between. Germline CDR1 and CDR2: SGHTA and FQGTGA. The CDR3 extends over 14 amino acids. CDR3 bases: TGTGCCAGCAGCTTATACCCGGGAACCGGGGAGCTGTTTTTT. Its translation is CASSLYPGTGELFF.

V usage is TRBV5-6 and J usage is TRBJ1-1; D is uncertain. Germline V lookup: CDR1 SGHDT, CDR2 YYEEEE. The CDR3 sequence is 13 residues long. Trimming removed 4 bases from V and 1 base from J, with 8 bases in between. The CDR3: CASSPAGNTEAFF. CDR3 coding DNA: TGTGCCAGCAGCCCGGCAGGGAACACTGAAGCTTTCTTT.

This chain connects TRBV5-4 to TRBJ2-2; 7 nucleotides agree with TRBD1. This CDR3 contains 14 residues. CDR1 and CDR2 (germline): SGHNT, YYREEE (reference sequence). Unmatched junction bases numbered 2, after V lost 0 bases and J lost 6 bases. The CDR3 loop is CASSLDQGAGELFF. The CDR3 nucleotides are TGTGCCAGCAGCTTGGACCAGGGGGCCGGGGAGCTGTTTTTT.

This clone was picked up a small number of times. This chain connects TRBV28 to TRBJ2-3; no firm D call. Per the germline V gene, CDR1 is MDHEN and CDR2 is SYDVKM. The CDR3 has 12 amino acids. The ends were cut back, 6 bases at V and 6 bases at J, with 10 bases in the middle. CDR3 coding DNA: TGTGCCAGCAGCCTAAAGTGGGATACGCAGTATTTT. As protein: CASSLKWDTQYF.

This clone was observed a handful of times. The V call is TRBV20-1, the J call TRBJ1-3, with D possibly TRBD1 on 5 matching bases. Germline CDR1 DFQATT, CDR2 SNEGSKA (reference sequence). V was cut by 7 bases and J by 3 bases, with 7 bases left in between. There are 11 residues in the CDR3. The DNA for the CDR3 is TGCAGTGGGGGACTTGGAAACACCATATATTTT. Protein sequence: CSGGLGNTIYF.

The count of this clone is one. The chain carries TRBV19 and TRBJ2-5, with TRBD1 identical over 7 bases. Trimming cost V 1 base and J 5 bases; bases outside gene matches: 7. The CDR3 loop spans 15 amino acids. The V gene's germline CDR1 is LNHDA and CDR2 SQIVND (reference sequence). The CDR3 bases are TGTGCCAGTAGTATAGCCGGGACAGCGCGGGAGACCCAGTACTTC. It encodes CASSIAGTARETQYF. Filled out from reference TRBV19 and TRBJ2-5, the complete variable domain reads DGGITQSPKYLFRKEGQNVTLSCEQNLNHDAMYWYRQDPGQGLRLIYYSQIVNDFQKGDIAEGYSVSREKKESFPLTVTSAQKNPTAFYLCASSIAGTARETQYFGPGTRLLVL.

This clone occurred a few times. V usage is TRBV6-5 and J usage is TRBJ2-2; 7 bases are shared with TRBD2. CDR1 and CDR2 from the germline V gene are MNHEY and SVGAGI. This CDR3 has 16 residues. The trim removed 4 bases at V and 0 bases at J, leaving 5 bases unmatched. CDR3 coding DNA: TGTGCCAGCAGTTGGGGCGGGGGTACGAACACCGGGGAGCTGTTTTTT. Its protein product is CASSWGGGTNTGELFF.

This clone was seen more than once but under ten times. This chain joins TRBV7-8 and TRBJ2-2; 7 nucleotides align to TRBD2. The CDR3 totals 16 residues. V trimming: 6 bases; J trimming: 6 bases; junction bases outside the gene matches: 13. CDR1 and CDR2 (germline): SGHVS, FQNEAQ. The chain's CDR3 is CASRASGAIRAGELFF. The DNA for the CDR3 is TGTGCCAGCAGGGCAAGCGGGGCAATTAGAGCCGGGGAGCTGTTTTTT.

This clone was counted a few times. This rearrangement joins TRBV30 to TRBJ2-1; 9 nucleotides agree with TRBD2. There are 19 residues in the CDR3. Germline V lookup: CDR1 GTSNPN, CDR2 SVGIG (reference sequence). V gave up 5 bases and J gave up 2 bases; unmatched junction bases: 19. CDR3 bases: TGTGCCTGGCGGGGAAGGATCGGCGGGAGGGCCGTCACCTACAATGAGCAGTTCTTC. This translates into CAWRGRIGGRAVTYNEQFF.

This chain's CDR3 is CASSASGGSGELFF. Written as DNA, the CDR3 is TGTGCCAGCAGTGCCTCCGGAGGGTCCGGGGAGCTGTTTTTT. The chain uses TRBV25-1 and TRBJ2-2; D possibly corresponds to TRBD2 (6 bases). V lost 4 bases, J lost 6 bases, and 12 bases lay in between. The germline V gene encodes CDR1 MGHDK and CDR2 SYGVNS. This CDR3 is built from 14 residues.

The CDR3 bases are TGTGCCAGCAGTTACCTCGACAGGTCTGAGGTTGGCTACACCTTC. It codes for CASSYLDRSEVGYTF. The chain combines TRBV6-5 with TRBJ1-2, with D perhaps TRBD1 (6 bases). The V end was cut by 2 bases, the J end by 7 bases, with 17 bases between. The CDR3 contains 15 residues. Germline CDR1 MNHEY, CDR2 SVGAGI.

The V gene is TRBV19, the J gene TRBJ2-7; 8 bases map to TRBD2. V was pared by 3 bases and J by 3 bases, with 1 base of the junction left unmatched. This CDR3 has 13 amino acids. CDR1 is LNHDA, CDR2 SQIVND, per germline (reference sequence). The CDR3 reads CASSMGLDYEQYF. For the CDR3, the DNA is TGTGCCAGTAGTATGGGACTAGACTACGAGCAGTACTTC.

The rearrangement uses TRBV30 and TRBJ1-2; TRBD1 is a possible D gene (5 bases). The CDR3 length is 13 residues. V was clipped by 0 bases and J by 8 bases, with 13 bases between them. CDR1 and CDR2 (germline): GTSNPN, SVGIG (reference sequence). The CDR3 DNA is TGTGCCTGGAGTGTACAGTCAGGGTACGGCTACACCTTC. Its translation is CAWSVQSGYGYTF. The complete variable domain, with remaining parts taken from reference TRBV30 and TRBJ1-2, reads SQTIHQWPATLVQPVGSPLSLECTVEGTSNPNLYWYRQAAGRGLQLLFYSVGIGQISSEVPQNLSASRPQDRQFILSSKKLLLSDSGFYLCAWSVQSGYGYTFGSGTRLTVV.

V and J are TRBV2 and TRBJ2-7; TRBD2 agrees at 8 bases. V was pared by 7 bases and J by 2 bases, with 4 bases of the junction left unmatched. The CDR3 runs 13 residues. Germline CDR1 and CDR2: SNHLY and FYNNEI. DNA for the CDR3: TGTGCCAGCACGGGGGGGCATACCTACGAGCAGTACTTC. Translation gives CASTGGHTYEQYF.

The chain combines TRBV5-1 with TRBJ2-7; 10 nucleotides line up with TRBD1. CDR1 is SGHRS, CDR2 YFSETQ, per germline. The CDR3 runs to 14 residues. With V trimmed by 6 bases and J by 6 bases, 9 bases remained unmatched. DNA for the CDR3: TGCGCCAGCAAACTAGACAGGGGGCAAGGCGAGCAGTACTTC. Its translation is CASKLDRGQGEQYF.

The rearrangement links TRBV5-4 to TRBJ2-7; 7 bases map to TRBD2. CDR1 and CDR2 from the germline V gene are SGHNT and YYREEE (reference sequence). This CDR3 is 15 amino acids long. J was trimmed by 1 base and V by 5 bases; bases with no gene match: 9. The CDR3 sequence: CASSPGGLQSYEQYF. The CDR3 DNA sequence: TGTGCCAGCAGTCCCGGGGGGTTACAGTCCTACGAGCAGTACTTC.

The chain recombines TRBV7-9 with TRBJ2-1, with 11 bases fitting TRBD2. In germline, CDR1 is SEHNR, CDR2 FQNEAQ (reference sequence). Trimming cost V 6 bases and J 10 bases; bases outside gene matches: 14. This CDR3 comprises 16 residues. CDR3 DNA: TGTGCCAGCAGTCCGAGGGGCGCTAGCGGGAGGCTGGAGCAGTTCTTC. Protein product: CASSPRGASGRLEQFF.

The chain employs TRBV5-6 and TRBJ2-2; no clear D gene. This CDR3 spans 13 amino acids. With 6 bases removed from V and 2 bases from J, the gap between germline ends came to 8 bases. Germline loops: CDR1 SGHDT, CDR2 YYEEEE. The CDR3 nucleotides read TGTGCCAGCACCCAGTTTAACACCGGGGAGCTGTTTTTT. The encoded protein is CASTQFNTGELFF.

This clone has just a few counts. The chain couples TRBV15 to TRBJ2-3; 7 bases align to TRBD1. CDR1 LNHNV and CDR2 YYDKDF come from the germline V gene (reference sequence). The CDR3 has 15 residues. V dropped 5 bases and J dropped 4; count of bases not matched to a gene: 9. The CDR3 loop is CATSPDRLPSDTQYF. The CDR3 DNA reads TGTGCCACCAGCCCGGACAGGCTACCTTCAGATACGCAGTATTTT.

V gene TRBV19 combines with J gene TRBJ2-7, with D possibly TRBD2 on 6 matching bases. The CDR3 runs 14 residues. V lost 3 bases to trimming and J lost 3 bases, with 12 bases between them. Germline lookup yields CDR1 LNHDA and CDR2 SQIVND (reference sequence). CDR3 sequence reads: CASSIGSGHYEQYF. Written as DNA, the CDR3 is TGTGCCAGTAGTATTGGTAGCGGACACTACGAGCAGTACTTC. The complete variable domain, with remaining parts taken from reference TRBV19 and TRBJ2-7, reads DGGITQSPKYLFRKEGQNVTLSCEQNLNHDAMYWYRQDPGQGLRLIYYSQIVNDFQKGDIAEGYSVSREKKESFPLTVTSAQKNPTAFYLCASSIGSGHYEQYFGPGTRLTVT.

V and J are TRBV27 and TRBJ1-1; the match to TRBD1 covers 8 bases. J was trimmed by 0 bases and V by 2 bases; bases with no gene match: 2. The germline V gene encodes CDR1 MNHEY and CDR2 SMNVEV (reference sequence). The CDR3 totals 15 residues. For the CDR3, the DNA is TGTGCCAGCAGTTTACGGACAGGGATGAACACTGAAGCTTTCTTT. This sequence encodes CASSLRTGMNTEAFF.

The chain is built from TRBV5-6 and TRBJ2-2, with TRBD2 matching over 7 bases. This CDR3 is 16 amino acids long. V was pared by 4 bases and J by 1 base, with 7 bases of the junction left unmatched. CDR1 and CDR2 (germline): SGHDT, YYEEEE. The CDR3 bases are TGTGCCAGCAGCCCTCGGGACTATTGGAACACCGGGGAGCTGTTTTTT. Its translation is CASSPRDYWNTGELFF.